This T cell receptor (beta chain) emerged from a study of early T cells in non-severe SARS-CoV-2 infection (dated by TCRdb to the early 2020s). Some background on the complete study: TCR sequencing used bulk RNA from unsorted whole blood, so alpha and beta chains could not be paired. Points the paper makes about the study in general: VDJdb matching was skewed toward anti-spike CD8 responses and likely underestimated virus-specific expansions by missing private and CD4 specificities.

Receptor libraries were prepared by 5' RACE. Sequenced on a NextSeq 500. To correct for sequencing error and PCR bias, the TCR library protocol tagged individual cDNA molecules with unique molecular identifiers. TCR alpha and beta chains were both sequenced, and the abundances of alpha and beta sequences in each sample were closely correlated with each other. From the authors' description of their analysis: Decombinator V4 was used to perform V gene, J gene and CDR3 annotation of TCR sequences. TCRs were defined as expanded if a significant change between any two time points was detected under a Poisson model with p below 0.0001. Abundances of TCRs were expressed as counts per million after normalisation to the total number of TCRs sequenced in each sample. MAIT TCRs were defined by TRAV1-2 paired with TRAJ12, TRAJ20 or TRAJ33, and iNKT TCRs by TRAV10 paired with TRAJ18. VDJdb, accessed 1 November 2021, was searched for CMV, EBV and SARS-CoV-2 annotated TCRs, with TCRs annotated for multiple antigens excluded. Clones were called with MiXCR by TCRdb after fastp trimmed the public reads at Q25, and only in-frame beta chains were retained. CDR3 protein sequences are deduplicated, and each keeps its most common genes and DNA. The V and J calls reflect TCRdb's pipeline rather than the authors' work. The sample has 45,000 to 75,000 distinct CDR3 sequences on record, about 12% of them singletons. The top ten clones comprise around 4.7% of the sample.

A case-control design nested within a healthcare worker cohort in London, UK, was used, with weekly nasopharyngeal swab PCR tests and blood sampling performed. Healthcare workers were recruited during the week of the UK lockdown, between 23 and 31 March 2020, and followed weekly for up to roughly 16 weeks. The CDR3 runs 16 residues from the cysteine to the phenylalanine. CDR3 DNA is the only sequence kept; it has 48 bases, read in frame from the first base. Taken from the germline V gene (reference sequence), the CDR1 and CDR2 loops are DFQATT and SNEGSKA. V sheds 6 bases and J sheds 0 bases, leaving 18 bases between their ends. This clonotype turned up a few times. The specificity of this receptor is unknown. One base away there is no much larger clone; base qualities are not given.

The chain is assembled from TRBV20-1 and TRBJ2-1; matching of 7 bases hints at TRBD2 as the D gene. The TCR sequence derives from an adult who was a healthcare worker with PCR-confirmed SARS-CoV-2 infection or an uninfected control (not recorded which). The specimen sequenced was whole blood. CDR3 protein: CSAEPAGASSYNEQFF. The base sequence is TGCAGTGCCGAGCCCGCGGGGGCAAGCTCCTACAATGAGCAGTTCTTC.